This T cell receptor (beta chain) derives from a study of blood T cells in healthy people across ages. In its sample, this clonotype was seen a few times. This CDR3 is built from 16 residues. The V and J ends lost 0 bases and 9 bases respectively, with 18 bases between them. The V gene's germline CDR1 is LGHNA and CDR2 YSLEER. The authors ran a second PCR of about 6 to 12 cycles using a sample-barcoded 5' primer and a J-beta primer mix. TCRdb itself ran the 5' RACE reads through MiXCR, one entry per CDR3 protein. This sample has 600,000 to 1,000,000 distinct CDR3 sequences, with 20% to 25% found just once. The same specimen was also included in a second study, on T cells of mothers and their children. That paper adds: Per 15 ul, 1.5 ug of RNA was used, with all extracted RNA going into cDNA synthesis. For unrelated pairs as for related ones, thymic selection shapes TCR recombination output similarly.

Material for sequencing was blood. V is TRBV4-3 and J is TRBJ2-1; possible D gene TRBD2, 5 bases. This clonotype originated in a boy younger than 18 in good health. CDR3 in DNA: TGCGCCAGCAGCCAAGAATGGGAGCTCACTGTCTTTGAGCAGTTCTTC. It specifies CASSQEWELTVFEQFF.